The 29 T cell receptor beta chains listed next were all sequenced from one sample in a study of blood T cell repertoires in COVID-19. The assay was immunoSEQ multiplex PCR, and TCRdb's table has in-frame clones only and misses some. The sample carries about 220,000 clones, 65% to 85% recorded once. The specimen sequenced was PBMCs or T cells enriched from blood (not recorded which). These receptors came from a middle-aged woman who had recovered from COVID-19.

The chain links TRBV12-3 or TRBV12-4 to TRBJ2-1, with D possibly matching TRBD2 (6 bases). V lost 3 bases to trimming and J lost 6 bases, with 9 bases between them. The CDR3 loop spans 13 amino acids. CDR3 region: CASSFGGINEQFF. In DNA, the CDR3 is TGTGCCAGCAGTTTCGGCGGGATCAATGAGCAGTTCTTC.

The chain couples TRBV7-9 to TRBJ2-1; 8 bases map to TRBD1. Unmatched junction bases numbered 5, after V lost 1 base and J lost 3 bases. The CDR3 totals 16 residues. Looked up from germline, CDR1 is SEHNR and CDR2 is FQNEAQ (reference sequence). CDR3 loop: CASSLGSGTGYNEQFF. The CDR3 DNA reads as TGTGCCAGCAGCTTAGGGTCCGGGACAGGCTACAATGAGCAGTTCTTC.

This chain connects TRBV19 to TRBJ1-4, with 7 nucleotides matching TRBD1. V was clipped by 5 bases and J by 0 bases; unmatched bases: 9. Germline CDR1 and CDR2: LNHDA and SQIVND (reference sequence). CDR3 length: 17 amino acids. The CDR3 sequence is CASSVTGLYATNEKLFF. CDR3 nucleotide sequence: TGTGCCAGTAGTGTGACAGGGCTTTATGCAACTAATGAAAAACTGTTTTTT.

The rearrangement uses TRBV5-1 and TRBJ2-3, with D possibly TRBD2 on 5 matching bases. Trimming took off 0 bases at V and 1 base at J, with 9 bases between the two ends. The CDR3 consists of 15 residues. CDR1 and CDR2 from the germline V gene are SGHRS and YFSETQ. The CDR3 protein is CASSLADGGTDTQYF. The CDR3 region has the DNA TGCGCCAGCAGCTTGGCCGACGGGGGCACAGATACGCAGTATTTT.

The V gene is TRBV27, the J gene TRBJ1-4; weak D call: TRBD1 (5 bases). Trimming left V 6 bases short and J 3 bases short, with 11 bases between. Germline V lookup: CDR1 MNHEY, CDR2 SMNVEV (reference sequence). CDR3 length equals 14 residues. CDR3 bases: TGTGCCAGCAGACCCGACAGTGCTAATGAAAAACTGTTTTTT. Translating gives CASRPDSANEKLFF.

The chain couples TRBV27 to TRBJ1-2, with D perhaps TRBD1 (5 bases). The CDR3 extends over 13 amino acids. Trimming removed 6 bases at V and 6 bases at J, with 14 bases between. CDR1 and CDR2 from the germline V gene are MNHEY and SMNVEV (reference sequence). This CDR3 is CASSLGPRNGYTF. Written as DNA, the CDR3 is TGTGCCAGCAGCCTGGGGCCCCGGAATGGCTACACCTTC.

Here the CDR3 DNA reads TGCGCCAGCAGCCAGCTCACGACAGGGCCATCCGGGGAGCTGTTTTTT. Translated: CASSQLTTGPSGELFF. J is TRBJ2-2 and V is TRBV4-1, with 7 nucleotides matching TRBD1. The CDR3 has 16 amino acids. CDR1 is MGHRA, CDR2 YSYEKL, per germline. Trimming removed 3 bases from V and 6 bases from J; junction bases left unmatched: 10.

The chain couples TRBV12-3 or TRBV12-4 to TRBJ1-2; D not resolved. CDR3 length: 13 residues. Trimming left V 6 bases short and J 8 bases short, with 16 bases between. CDR3 DNA: TGTGCCAGCAGCTCACTGCAGAGGCAAGGCTACACCTTC. Translation: CASSSLQRQGYTF.

This chain uses TRBV9 with TRBJ2-3; TRBD2 matches 15 bases. Germline CDR1 and CDR2: SGDLS and YYNGEE. There are 16 residues in the CDR3. V lost 7 bases and J lost 2; bases outside the gene matches: 5. CDR3 nucleotides: TGTGCCAGCGGGGGACTAGCGGGAGGTTCCACAGATACGCAGTATTTT. Translation: CASGGLAGGSTDTQYF.

The gene calls are TRBV9 and TRBJ1-3, with TRBD1 matching over 10 bases. J lost 4 bases, V lost 4 bases, and 5 bases had no gene match. The germline V gene has CDR1 SGDLS and CDR2 YYNGEE. CDR3 length: 15 residues. CDR3 nucleotides: TGTGCCAGCAGCCCGACAGGGGGCTTCGGAAACACCATATATTTT. Translating gives CASSPTGGFGNTIYF.

The rearrangement uses TRBV11-3 and TRBJ2-1; D uncertain. V lost 6 bases and J lost 7, with 7 bases in between. Germline lookup yields CDR1 SGHNT and CDR2 YENEEA. The CDR3 contains 11 residues. CDR3 residues: CASSFTNEQFF. CDR3 in DNA: TGTGCCAGCAGTTTCACAAATGAGCAGTTCTTC. The whole variable domain, filled in from reference TRBV11-3 and TRBJ2-1, reads EAGVVQSPRYKIIEKKQPVAFWCNPISGHNTLYWYLQNLGQGPELLIRYENEEAVDDSQLPKDRFSAERLKGVDSTLKIQPAELGDSAVYLCASSFTNEQFFGPGTRLTVL.

The chain couples TRBV12-3 or TRBV12-4 to TRBJ2-7; 7 bases are shared with TRBD2. The CDR3 spans 13 residues. V was pared by 6 bases and J by 5 bases, with 7 bases of the junction left unmatched. The CDR3 here is CASSRSGINEQYV. The DNA of the CDR3 is TGTGCCAGCAGCCGAAGCGGGATCAACGAGCAGTACGTC.

The J gene is TRBJ2-1, the V gene TRBV4-1; TRBD1 agrees at 7 bases. The junction had 9 bases not matched to a gene; V was cut back by 3 bases and J by 4 bases. Germline V gene sequence: CDR1 MGHRA, CDR2 YSYEKL. The CDR3 runs 16 residues. CDR3 sequence reads: CASSQPRDSRYNEQFF. The DNA of the CDR3 is TGCGCCAGCAGCCAGCCCCGGGACAGCCGTTACAATGAGCAGTTCTTC.

This clone was counted a few times. The chain uses TRBV19 and TRBJ2-2, with a weak D call TRBD1 (5 bases). V was cut by 5 bases and J by 7 bases, with 11 bases left in between. This CDR3 has 13 residues. Germline loops: CDR1 LNHDA, CDR2 SQIVND (reference sequence). The CDR3: CASSSARDGELFF. CDR3 DNA: TGTGCCAGTAGTTCAGCCAGGGACGGGGAGCTGTTTTTT.

The chain recombines TRBV7-2 with TRBJ2-7; 7 bases are a match to TRBD2. This CDR3 has 17 amino acids. V trimming: 4 bases; J trimming: 7 bases; junction bases outside the gene matches: 19. Germline V gene sequence: CDR1 SGHTA, CDR2 FQGNSA. CDR3 sequence: CASSSQIQAGDILEQYF. The CDR3 coding sequence is TGTGCCAGCAGCTCCCAGATCCAGGCGGGAGATATACTAGAGCAGTACTTC.

The chain couples TRBV16 to TRBJ2-1, with TRBD1 matching 9 bases. Per germline, CDR1 KGHSY and CDR2 FQNENV. The junction had 7 bases not matched to a gene; V was cut back by 1 base and J by 6 bases. The CDR3 runs to 16 residues. The CDR3 sequence: CASSQFQGQGANEQFF. CDR3 sequence (DNA): TGTGCCAGCAGCCAATTTCAGGGACAGGGTGCCAATGAGCAGTTCTTC.

The genes are TRBV14 and TRBJ1-1; D possibly corresponds to TRBD1 (5 bases). Germline CDR1 reads SGHDN; CDR2 reads FVKESK. The CDR3 runs to 15 residues. V lost 6 bases and J lost 0, with 14 bases in between. CDR3 in amino acids: CASRSLVDMNTEAFF. The DNA for the CDR3 is TGTGCCAGCAGGTCCTTGGTGGACATGAACACTGAAGCTTTCTTT.

V is TRBV10-3 and J is TRBJ1-2; 8 bases are shared with TRBD1. Unmatched junction bases numbered 13, after V lost 2 bases and J lost 5 bases. Per the germline V gene, CDR1 is ENHRY and CDR2 is SYGVKD. The CDR3 extends over 17 amino acids. The CDR3 here is CAISEEWGNRGDYGYTF. DNA for the CDR3: TGTGCCATCAGTGAGGAGTGGGGGAACAGGGGGGATTATGGCTACACCTTC.

The V call is TRBV15, the J call TRBJ2-4; D is possibly TRBD1 (5 bases). Germline CDR1 LNHNV, CDR2 YYDKDF (reference sequence). Trimming cost V 6 bases and J 0 bases, with 15 bases left between them. This CDR3 is 16 amino acids long. DNA of the CDR3: TGTGCCACCAGTCGCGACAGTTTTCTAGCCAAAAACATTCAGTACTTC. This codes for CATSRDSFLAKNIQYF.

The chain uses TRBV7-2 and TRBJ2-3; TRBD2 matches 11 bases. Germline V gene sequence: CDR1 SGHTA, CDR2 FQGNSA. The CDR3 consists of 17 residues. The J segment lost 5 bases and the V segment lost 1 base, leaving 8 bases of the junction unmatched. In DNA, the CDR3 is TGTGCCAGCAGCTTAGGGGTAGCGGGAGGGCTCGGAGATACGCAGTATTTT. This translates into CASSLGVAGGLGDTQYF.

V gene TRBV2 combines with J gene TRBJ2-7; no definite D call. V lost 3 bases and J lost 1, with 4 bases in between. The CDR3 runs 12 residues. Germline values: CDR1 SNHLY, CDR2 FYNNEI. DNA for the CDR3: TGTGCCAGCAGTGACAGGTCCTACGAGCAGTACGTC. Its translation is CASSDRSYEQYV.

The chain couples TRBV24-1 to TRBJ2-1, with a possible D match to TRBD2 (6 bases). V lost 5 bases to trimming and J lost 13 bases, with 14 bases between them. This CDR3 region has 12 residues. Germline assignment: CDR1 KGHDR and CDR2 SFDVKD. The CDR3: CATSGMGGSQFF. CDR3 in DNA: TGTGCCACCAGTGGCATGGGGGGTTCCCAGTTCTTC.

The CDR3 DNA sequence: TGTGCCAGCAGTAGCCCAACTATAGAGACAGAGAACTATGGCTACACCTTC. It codes for CASSSPTIETENYGYTF. The chain recombines TRBV28 with TRBJ1-2, with D possibly matching TRBD1 (5 bases). The V and J ends lost 5 bases and 2 bases respectively, with 21 bases between them. CDR3 length: 17 residues. Germline V lookup: CDR1 MDHEN, CDR2 SYDVKM.

This clone was observed a few times. The chain recombines TRBV24-1 with TRBJ2-1, with D perhaps TRBD2 (7 bases). The CDR3 totals 19 residues. Germline CDR1 is KGHDR and CDR2 is SFDVKD. With 1 base removed from V and 5 bases from J, the gap between germline ends came to 23 bases. The CDR3 DNA reads TGTGCCACCAGTGATTTAAATTTAAAGGGGGGGAGACGGCACAATGAGCAGTTCTTC. It is translated as CATSDLNLKGGRRHNEQFF.

The rearrangement links TRBV5-5 to TRBJ2-1, with D unresolved. Germline assignment: CDR1 SGHKS and CDR2 YYEKEE (reference sequence). V lost 0 bases, J lost 5 bases, and 6 bases lay in between. There are 13 residues in the CDR3. The CDR3 bases are TGTGCCAGCAGCTTGGTCATAGACAATGAGCAGTTCTTC. Encoded protein: CASSLVIDNEQFF.

V is TRBV23-1 and J is TRBJ1-1; 7 bases are shared with TRBD1. TRBV23-1 counts as an open reading frame of uncertain function. Trimming removed 3 bases from V and 6 bases from J; junction bases left unmatched: 16. The CDR3 totals 17 residues. CDR3: CASSQTKNGTDNPEAFF. The CDR3 region has the DNA TGCGCCAGCAGTCAGACCAAGAATGGGACAGACAACCCTGAAGCTTTCTTT.

In this sample, this clone turned up many times. The chain is built from TRBV19 and TRBJ1-1, with D possibly being TRBD1 (6 bases). Per the germline V gene, CDR1 is LNHDA and CDR2 is SQIVND (reference sequence). Trimming left V 7 bases short and J 0 bases short, with 27 bases between. CDR3 length equals 19 residues. The CDR3 is CASTSSFTRSRGVNTEAFF. CDR3 coding DNA: TGTGCCAGTACCTCAAGTTTCACCCGAAGCAGGGGAGTGAACACTGAAGCTTTCTTT. Complete variable domain (other parts from reference TRBV19 and TRBJ1-1): DGGITQSPKYLFRKEGQNVTLSCEQNLNHDAMYWYRQDPGQGLRLIYYSQIVNDFQKGDIAEGYSVSREKKESFPLTVTSAQKNPTAFYLCASTSSFTRSRGVNTEAFFGQGTRLTVV.

The gene calls are TRBV9 and TRBJ2-3, with D perhaps TRBD1 (6 bases). CDR1 and CDR2 from the germline V gene are SGDLS and YYNGEE. The CDR3 totals 14 residues. V lost 0 bases, J lost 5 bases, and 10 bases lay in between. The CDR3 protein is CASSVAVGGDTQYF. CDR3 bases: TGTGCCAGCAGCGTAGCAGTAGGGGGAGATACGCAGTATTTT.

This clone was picked up many times. This rearrangement joins TRBV11-2 to TRBJ2-6; D gene unclear. The CDR3 spans 15 residues. V gave up 3 bases and J gave up 4 bases, with 10 bases separating them. CDR1 and CDR2 from the germline V gene are SGHAT and FQNNGV. In DNA form, the CDR3 reads TGTGCCAGCAGCTTCCACGGTTCCGGGGCCAACGTCCTGACTTTC. Its translation is CASSFHGSGANVLTF.